The clone carrying this T cell receptor beta chain was recorded once. The CDR3 totals 15 residues. The V and J ends lost 8 bases and 6 bases, in that order; junction bases with no gene match: 9. Germline assignment: CDR1 LNHDA and CDR2 SQIVND (reference sequence). This entry belongs to a study of graft-versus-host responses after intestinal transplantation. Sequencing was performed with immunoSEQ multiplex PCR; in TCRdb, only in-frame clones are kept and a portion is missing. The sample lists roughly 40,000 clones; 90% to 95% were seen once. The sample consisted of PBMCs, taken approximately 700 days after intestinal transplantation. This TCR was recovered from a human patient who received an intestinal transplant, so some T cells may come from the graft donor. The chain links TRBV19 to TRBJ2-2; 10 nucleotides agree with TRBD2. The CDR3 spells CASRESSGSSGELFF. CDR3 DNA sequence: TGTGCCAGTCGGGAGTCTAGCGGGAGTTCCGGGGAGCTGTTTTTT.